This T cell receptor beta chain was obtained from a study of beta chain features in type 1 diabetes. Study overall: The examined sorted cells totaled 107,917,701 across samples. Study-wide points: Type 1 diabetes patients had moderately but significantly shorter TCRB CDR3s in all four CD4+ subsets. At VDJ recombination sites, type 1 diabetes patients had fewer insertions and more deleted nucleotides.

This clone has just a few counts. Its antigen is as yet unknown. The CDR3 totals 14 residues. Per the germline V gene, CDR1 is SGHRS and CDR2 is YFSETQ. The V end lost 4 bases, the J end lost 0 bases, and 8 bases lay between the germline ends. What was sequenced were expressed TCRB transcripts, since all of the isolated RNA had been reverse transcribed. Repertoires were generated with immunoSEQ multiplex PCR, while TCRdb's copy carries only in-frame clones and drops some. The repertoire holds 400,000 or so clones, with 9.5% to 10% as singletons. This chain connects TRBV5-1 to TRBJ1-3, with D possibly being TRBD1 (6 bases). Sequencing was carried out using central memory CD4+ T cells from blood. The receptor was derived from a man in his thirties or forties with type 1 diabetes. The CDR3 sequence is CASSTGLSGNTIYF. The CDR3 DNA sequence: TGCGCCAGCAGCACAGGGCTCTCTGGAAACACCATATATTTT.